A single sample gave rise to the 17 T cell receptor beta chains below, sequenced in a study of blood T cell repertoires in COVID-19. Only in-frame clones appear in the TCRdb table, and some are missing; sequencing was by immunoSEQ multiplex PCR. Among over 250,000 clones listed, more than 85% were seen once. Sequences were obtained from peripheral blood. These receptors were collected from a woman aged 30 to 39 with COVID-19, enrolled during active disease.

In regard to this clone: The CDR3 end shows no conserved phenylalanine or tryptophan, and so a read error is likely. The limits of the CDR3 on the DNA are not certain, so only TCRdb's listed CDR3 is given. This chain's CDR3 is CASSESGGLPKPII. The chain employs TRBV6-1 and TRBJ2-7; TRBD2 is the table's D call and was not checked against the DNA. CDR1 and CDR2 (germline): MNHNS, SASEGT. The CDR3 spans 14 residues, counting both ends.

V usage is TRBV6-6 and J usage is TRBJ1-3; 7 nucleotides match TRBD1. V lost 2 bases and J lost 4; bases outside the gene matches: 5. There are 15 residues in the CDR3. Germline V gene data show CDR1 as MNHNY and CDR2 as SVGAGI (reference sequence). The CDR3 spells CASSYQPDRGNTIYF. The CDR3, as DNA: TGTGCCAGCAGTTACCAACCGGACAGGGGAAACACCATATATTTT.

As to this clone: The same CDR3 arises from other DNA sequences in this sample as well. The chain links TRBV6-5 to TRBJ1-1; TRBD1 might be the D (5 bases). CDR1 and CDR2 from the germline V gene are MNHEY and SVGAGI. V lost 5 bases and J lost 1, with 8 bases in between. The CDR3 has 13 amino acids. DNA of the CDR3: TGTGCCAGCAGTCGAGGACAGAACACTGAAGCTTTCTTT. Translated: CASSRGQNTEAFF.

This clone has more than one count but fewer than ten. The rearrangement joins TRBV30 to TRBJ1-1; 8 nucleotides align to TRBD1. With V trimmed by 4 bases and J by 3 bases, 4 bases remained unmatched. The CDR3 contains 13 residues. The V gene's germline CDR1 is GTSNPN and CDR2 SVGIG (reference sequence). CDR3 sequence: CAWKADRDTEAFF. In DNA, the CDR3 is TGTGCCTGGAAGGCGGACAGGGACACTGAAGCTTTCTTT.

This chain joins TRBV2 and TRBJ1-5, with D possibly TRBD1 on 6 matching bases. V lost 2 bases and J 8 bases, leaving 16 bases between the germline ends. Germline CDR1 SNHLY, CDR2 FYNNEI. This CDR3 contains 15 residues. DNA of the CDR3: TGTGCCAGCAGTGAAAAGGGGGTGGTACGGGAGCCCCAGCATTTT. It encodes CASSEKGVVREPQHF.

The rearrangement uses TRBV5-1 and TRBJ2-1; the match to TRBD1 covers 11 bases. The CDR3 spans 14 residues. V gave up 2 bases and J gave up 8 bases; unmatched junction bases: 3. Germline V gene lookup returns CDR1 SGHRS and CDR2 YFSETQ. This CDR3 reads CASSFGQGADEQFF. The CDR3 nucleotides are TGCGCCAGCAGCTTCGGACAGGGGGCGGATGAGCAGTTCTTC.

The chain is built from TRBV19 and TRBJ1-2; D remains unclear. V lost 4 bases and J lost 6, with 12 bases in between. CDR1 LNHDA and CDR2 SQIVND come from the germline V gene (reference sequence). The CDR3 runs 13 residues. The CDR3 DNA reads TGTGCCAGTAGTACCAGGAGGACGAATGGCTACACCTTC. It yields the protein CASSTRRTNGYTF.

V usage is TRBV9 and J usage is TRBJ1-4; D uncertain. The CDR3 contains 14 residues. The germline V gene encodes CDR1 SGDLS and CDR2 YYNGEE. V was cut by 0 bases and J by 3 bases, with 6 bases left in between. CDR3 in amino acids: CASSVETPNEKLFF. DNA of the CDR3: TGTGCCAGCAGCGTAGAGACACCTAATGAAAAACTGTTTTTT.

The CDR3 bases are TGTGCCAGCAGAGCCACGTCGACAGGCACCTCCTATGGCTACACCTTC. It translates to CASRATSTGTSYGYTF. The V call is TRBV27, the J call TRBJ1-2; D might be TRBD1 (6 bases). There are 16 residues in the CDR3. V dropped 6 bases and J dropped 4 bases, with 21 bases sitting between them. The germline V gene encodes CDR1 MNHEY and CDR2 SMNVEV (reference sequence).

The chain employs TRBV18 and TRBJ2-7, with D possibly TRBD2 on 6 matching bases. Trimming shortened V by 6 bases and J by 1 base, and 13 bases separated the two germline ends. The CDR3 sequence is 14 residues long. From germline, CDR1 is KGHSH and CDR2 LQKENI. DNA for the CDR3: TGTGCCAGCTCCCCGACTGGGACTTCCTACGAGCAGTACTTC. Translation gives CASSPTGTSYEQYF.

V and J are TRBV30 and TRBJ2-1; 9 bases map to TRBD2. The germline V gene has CDR1 GTSNPN and CDR2 SVGIG (reference sequence). The CDR3 has 14 amino acids. V shed 0 bases and J 8 bases; nucleotides not matched to a gene: 5. The CDR3 bases are TGTGCCTGGAGTGTAAATAGCGGGAGATATGAGCAGTTCTTC. The encoded protein is CAWSVNSGRYEQFF. The full variable domain, its missing parts supplied by reference TRBV30 and TRBJ2-1, is SQTIHQWPATLVQPVGSPLSLECTVEGTSNPNLYWYRQAAGRGLQLLFYSVGIGQISSEVPQNLSASRPQDRQFILSSKKLLLSDSGFYLCAWSVNSGRYEQFFGPGTRLTVL.

The chain has TRBV28 and TRBJ2-7; the match to TRBD1 covers 9 bases. The CDR3 is made up of 12 amino acids. Per germline, CDR1 MDHEN and CDR2 SYDVKM. The trim removed 10 bases at V and 6 bases at J, leaving 7 bases unmatched. The CDR3 DNA follows: TGTGCCACAGGACAGGGGAGAGGCGAGCAGTACTTC. It encodes CATGQGRGEQYF.

This chain joins TRBV5-1 and TRBJ2-1; TRBD2 might be the D (5 bases). This CDR3 is built from 14 residues. Germline values: CDR1 SGHRS, CDR2 YFSETQ. Trimming shortened V by 1 base and J by 5 bases, and 10 bases separated the two germline ends. CDR3 sequence (DNA): TGCGCCAGCAGCTTGAGGGCGGGTGACAATGAGCAGTTCTTC. It codes for CASSLRAGDNEQFF.

The chain combines TRBV19 with TRBJ2-2; tentatively, D is TRBD1 (5 bases). CDR3 size: 13 residues. V was shortened by 7 bases and J by 5 bases, with 11 bases between the two germline ends. Looked up from germline, CDR1 is LNHDA and CDR2 is SQIVND (reference sequence). The CDR3 DNA follows: TGTGCCAGTACCCCCCAGGGAACCGGGGAGCTGTTTTTT. Translated, it gives CASTPQGTGELFF.

CDR3 residues: CASMGVAGIDTQYF. The CDR3 nucleotides are TGCGCCAGCATGGGGGTAGCGGGAATAGATACGCAGTATTTT. The V gene is TRBV5-1, the J gene TRBJ2-3; 8 positions match TRBD2. Germline trimming cut 6 bases from V and 5 bases from J; bases unmatched to any gene: 8. Germline assignment: CDR1 SGHRS and CDR2 YFSETQ. The CDR3 consists of 14 residues.

The rearrangement joins TRBV18 to TRBJ1-5; D might be TRBD1 (5 bases). Between the trimmed V and J ends, which lost 2 bases and 5 bases, there was a span of 10 bases. CDR1 and CDR2 (germline): KGHSH, LQKENI. This CDR3 comprises 14 residues. CDR3 coding DNA: TGTGCCAGCTCACCAGGGGCGTTCGATCAGCCCCAGCATTTT. This encodes CASSPGAFDQPQHF.

The V and J genes are TRBV5-8 and TRBJ1-5, with TRBD1 matching 8 bases. J gave up 4 bases and V 2 bases, and 14 bases lay outside the gene matches. Germline V gene lookup returns CDR1 SGHTS and CDR2 YDEGEE. The CDR3 spans 18 residues. CDR3 region: CASSLFLAGGDENQPQHF. In DNA, the CDR3 is TGTGCCAGCAGCTTATTTTTAGCAGGGGGCGACGAGAATCAGCCCCAGCATTTT.